This T cell receptor (beta chain) was captured by sequencing in a study of blood T cell repertoires in COVID-19. About the study: The study drew acute and convalescent COVID-19 samples from the United States, Italy and Spain. T cells, B-cell-depleted T cells, or PBMCs provided the cDNA or gDNA that served as material.

Participants' reported clinical history set cohort assignment. The CDR3 loop spans 13 amino acids. Trimming shortened V by 6 bases and J by 5 bases, and 13 bases separated the two germline ends. In the original processing: Estimation of nucleated cell counts was performed using reference gene primer amplification. This table comes from immunoSEQ multiplex PCR, and its TCRdb copy is limited to in-frame clones, with some not included. The V and J calls and clone size are taken from that table; D and trimming were inferred from the DNA. The data show around 360,000 clones, about 90% seen once. The sample taken for sequencing was PBMCs or T cells enriched from blood (not recorded which). The receptor was isolated from a woman aged 25-40 years who had recovered from COVID-19. The rearrangement links TRBV12-3 or TRBV12-4 to TRBJ1-2; D is unresolved. The CDR3 DNA is TGTGCCAGCAGAGTCTCGGCGGAGTATGGCTACACCTTC. This encodes CASRVSAEYGYTF.